This T cell receptor beta chain is from a study of radiation and T cells in renal cell carcinoma. Study-wide results and limits: Dominant CDR3 motifs were more common in irradiated tumors than controls.

J lost 4 bases, V lost 4 bases, and 10 bases had no gene match. Germline assignment: CDR1 MNHEY and CDR2 SVGAGI. This CDR3 has 16 amino acids. Assay: immunoSEQ multiplex PCR; the TCRdb copy retains only in-frame clones and omits some. The profile shows 18,000 or so clones, about 60% of them singletons. The treatment: treatment-naive control, cytoreductive nephrectomy. Of note for this clone: The antigen remains undetermined.

The origin of this receptor is a man aged 50 or older with renal cell carcinoma. The chain combines TRBV6-5 with TRBJ2-1, with TRBD2 identical over 7 bases. The sequenced sample was tumor tissue, obtained from a patient whose treatment was nephrectomy without radiotherapy. The CDR3 DNA reads TGTGCCAGCAGTTTCAGGACTAGAGCCTCTTACAATGAGCAGTTCTTC. Translating it yields CASSFRTRASYNEQFF.